A single sample gave rise to the 7 T cell receptor beta chains below, sequenced in a study of cytomegalovirus exposure and HLA in healthy donors. Researchers ran the PCR with 60 Vbeta and 13 Jbeta primers. TCRdb's copy holds only in-frame clones and misses some; the assay was immunoSEQ multiplex PCR. The data show roughly 190,000 clones, roughly four fifths seen once. What was sequenced was PBMCs. The receptors shown here come from a woman aged 25 to 39 in good health and CMV-seropositive.

The chain is built from TRBV14 and TRBJ2-3, with 13 bases lining up with TRBD2. V was clipped by 5 bases and J by 6 bases; unmatched bases: 8. The CDR3 consists of 16 residues. The germline gives CDR1 SGHDN, CDR2 FVKESK. As DNA, the CDR3 is TGTGCCAGCAGCGATCGACTAGCGGGAGGAGAGGATACGCAGTATTTT. Translated, it gives CASSDRLAGGEDTQYF.

The V and J genes are TRBV7-2 and TRBJ2-7; TRBD1 matches 7 bases. Germline CDR1 reads SGHTA; CDR2 reads FQGNSA. The CDR3 runs 17 residues. Trimming at V came to 1 base and at J to 0 bases, leaving 9 bases not matched to a gene. This CDR3 reads CASSLGLPGQVSYEQYF. DNA of the CDR3: TGTGCCAGCAGCTTAGGACTACCAGGACAGGTCTCCTACGAGCAGTACTTC.

The chain couples TRBV5-1 to TRBJ2-3; 11 bases are shared with TRBD2. The trim removed 6 bases at V and 2 bases at J, leaving 8 bases unmatched. CDR3 length equals 16 residues. Germline values: CDR1 SGHRS, CDR2 YFSETQ. The chain's CDR3 is CASTLMTSGDTDTQYF. The CDR3, as DNA: TGCGCCAGCACCCTCATGACTAGCGGGGACACAGATACGCAGTATTTT.

The chain employs TRBV29-1 and TRBJ2-4, with TRBD2 matching 8 bases. The J segment lost 8 bases and the V segment lost 2 bases, leaving 5 bases of the junction unmatched. CDR1 and CDR2 from the germline V gene are SQVTM and ANQGSEA. This CDR3 is 13 amino acids long. Here the CDR3 DNA reads TGCAGCGTTGAACCGGGAGGGCGGGACATTCAGTACTTC. It translates to CSVEPGGRDIQYF.

This clone was seen a handful of times. The chain employs TRBV5-5 and TRBJ1-1; TRBD1 aligns across 7 bases. This CDR3 has 14 amino acids. CDR1 SGHKS and CDR2 YYEKEE come from the germline V gene (reference sequence). V lost 4 bases, J lost 5 bases, and 8 bases stayed unmatched. CDR3 nucleotides: TGTGCCAGCAGCCCCGGGACAGTGGGGACTGAAGCTTTCTTT. This translates into CASSPGTVGTEAFF.

The genes are TRBV7-9 and TRBJ2-2, with D possibly being TRBD2 (5 bases). V dropped 4 bases and J dropped 6 bases, with 12 bases sitting between them. CDR1 is SEHNR, CDR2 FQNEAQ, per germline (reference sequence). CDR3 length: 14 residues. CDR3 protein: CASSSIGVPGELFF. CDR3 DNA sequence: TGTGCCAGCAGCTCAATCGGGGTCCCCGGGGAGCTGTTTTTT.

This rearrangement joins TRBV5-1 to TRBJ2-3; 10 bases fit TRBD2. Germline CDR1 SGHRS, CDR2 YFSETQ. This CDR3 is 16 amino acids long. Germline trimming cut 1 base from V and 0 bases from J; bases unmatched to any gene: 2. The CDR3, as DNA: TGCGCCAGCAGCTTGTTGACTAGCGGGAGCACAGATACGCAGTATTTT. Its translation is CASSLLTSGSTDTQYF. Drawing the rest from reference TRBV5-1 and TRBJ2-3, the complete variable domain is KAGVTQTPRYLIKTRGQQVTLSCSPISGHRSVSWYQQTPGQGLQFLFEYFSETQRNKGNFPGRFSGRQFSNSRSEMNVSTLELGDSALYLCASSLLTSGSTDTQYFGPGTRLTVL.